Listed below are T cell receptor beta chains from one sample, sequenced in a study of identical twins. TCRdb called the 5' RACE reads again in MiXCR, with one record for every CDR3 protein. The sample carries some 500,000 distinct CDR3 sequences, 13% to 15% recorded once. The same sample was also studied in work on yellow fever vaccine responses in identical twins.

Sample: CD4+ T cells sorted from blood. These receptors were obtained from a woman younger than 30 in good health. The CDR3 runs from the conserved cysteine through the conserved F or W. A D gene is named only where the DNA matches it firmly. Clone size is not always given. Where it is, it says once, few, many or a class for expanded clones.

clone size: many; V gene: TRBV12-3/TRBV12-4; D gene: TRBD2; J gene: TRBJ2-1; CDR3 DNA: TGTGCCAGCGGGCGGGGGGTTTTGTCAGATGAGCAGTTCTTC; CDR3 protein: CASGRGVLSDEQFF
clone size: many; V gene: TRBV7-8; D gene: NA; J gene: TRBJ1-1; CDR3 DNA: TGTGCCAGCAGCTTTGCGGGCGAAATTGAAGCTTTCTTT; CDR3 protein: CASSFAGEIEAFF
clone size: NA; V gene: TRBV3-1; D gene: TRBD1; J gene: TRBJ1-1; CDR3 DNA: TGTGCCAGCAGACCGCGGGACAGGGCGAGCACTGAAGCTTTCTTT; CDR3 protein: CASRPRDRASTEAFF
clone size: NA; V gene: TRBV6-2/TRBV6-3; D gene: TRBD1; J gene: TRBJ2-1; CDR3 DNA: TGTGCCAGCAGCCCGGACAGGGTAAATGAGCAGTTCTTC; CDR3 protein: CASSPDRVNEQFF
clone size: few; V gene: TRBV28; D gene: NA; J gene: TRBJ2-4; CDR3 DNA: TGTGCCAGCAGGGTCGGGGGCGGAATGGACAAAAACATTCAGTACTTC; CDR3 protein: CASRVGGGMDKNIQYF
clone size: few; V gene: TRBV6-1; D gene: NA; J gene: TRBJ2-4; CDR3 DNA: TGTGCCAGCAGTACAGGACGGTTAGGAAACATTCAGTACTTC; CDR3 protein: CASSTGRLGNIQYF
clone size: NA; V gene: TRBV3-1; D gene: TRBD1; J gene: TRBJ2-1; CDR3 DNA: TGTGCCAGCAGCCAAGTACAGGGGTACAATGAGCAGTTCTTC; CDR3 protein: CASSQVQGYNEQFF
clone size: many; V gene: TRBV6-1; D gene: NA; J gene: TRBJ1-5; CDR3 DNA: TGTGCCAGCAGTGAATCAAGAAGGGGTTGGAGCAATCAGCCCCAGCATTTT; CDR3 protein: CASSESRRGWSNQPQHF
clone size: NA; V gene: TRBV6-1; D gene: TRBD1; J gene: TRBJ2-7; CDR3 DNA: TGTGCCAGCCTTAGGACAGGGTCGTACGAGCAGTACTTC; CDR3 protein: CASLRTGSYEQYF
clone size: NA; V gene: TRBV24-1; D gene: TRBD1; J gene: TRBJ2-2; CDR3 DNA: TGTGCCACCAGTGATTCCCGACAGGGCCCCGGGGAGCTGTTTTTT; CDR3 protein: CATSDSRQGPGELFF
clone size: NA; V gene: TRBV2; D gene: NA; J gene: TRBJ1-2; CDR3 DNA: TGTGCCAGCAGTGAAGCCCGGGGGGCTTACTATGGCTACACCTTC; CDR3 protein: CASSEARGAYYGYTF
clone size: NA; V gene: TRBV7-2; D gene: TRBD1; J gene: TRBJ2-1; CDR3 DNA: TGTGCCAGCAGCCGTGGACAGGGGCTCAATGAGCAGTTCTTC; CDR3 protein: CASSRGQGLNEQFF
clone size: many; V gene: TRBV12-3/TRBV12-4; D gene: NA; J gene: TRBJ1-2; CDR3 DNA: TGTGCCAGCAGTTTGACAACAGCTAACTATGGCTACACCTTC; CDR3 protein: CASSLTTANYGYTF
clone size: few; V gene: TRBV18; D gene: NA; J gene: TRBJ2-1; CDR3 DNA: TGTGCCAGCTCACCACGGTCATTCGACTACAATGAGCAGTTCTTC; CDR3 protein: CASSPRSFDYNEQFF
clone size: NA; V gene: TRBV14; D gene: NA; J gene: TRBJ2-3; CDR3 DNA: TGTGCCAGCAGCCTTACGGCGGGAACTTTTAACACAGATACGCAGTATTTT; CDR3 protein: CASSLTAGTFNTDTQYF
clone size: many; V gene: TRBV10-3; D gene: NA; J gene: TRBJ2-3; CDR3 DNA: TGTGCCATCAGGGGGGGAAATAGGGTCGGAACAGATACGCAGTATTTT; CDR3 protein: CAIRGGNRVGTDTQYF
clone size: medium-sized; V gene: TRBV10-3; D gene: NA; J gene: TRBJ1-6; CDR3 DNA: TGTGCCATCAGAACATCACGAGATAATTCACCCCTCCACTTT; CDR3 protein: CAIRTSRDNSPLHF
clone size: many; V gene: TRBV5-1; D gene: NA; J gene: TRBJ1-2; CDR3 DNA: TGCGCCAGCAGCACAGGGACCGAATACCACGGTGGCTACACCTTC; CDR3 protein: CASSTGTEYHGGYTF
clone size: many; V gene: TRBV27; D gene: NA; J gene: TRBJ1-5; CDR3 DNA: TGTGCCAGCACCTCGGGGGGTAGCAATCAGCCCCAGCATTTT; CDR3 protein: CASTSGGSNQPQHF
clone size: few; V gene: TRBV25-1; D gene: NA; J gene: TRBJ1-3; CDR3 DNA: TGTGCCAGCAGCCCCCCCGGGGGGTCCTCTGGAAACACCATATATTTT; CDR3 protein: CASSPPGGSSGNTIYF
clone size: few; V gene: TRBV6-5; D gene: NA; J gene: TRBJ2-2; CDR3 DNA: TGTGCCAGCAGTTACGCCACGGTCGGCGTGGGCACCGGGGAGCTGTTTTTT; CDR3 protein: CASSYATVGVGTGELFF
clone size: few; V gene: TRBV3-1; D gene: NA; J gene: TRBJ2-2; CDR3 DNA: TGTGCCAGCAGACTCAGGGCCGGGACCGCCTCGAACGGGGAGCTGTTTTTT; CDR3 protein: CASRLRAGTASNGELFF
clone size: few; V gene: TRBV6-2/TRBV6-3; D gene: NA; J gene: TRBJ2-1; CDR3 DNA: TGTGCCAGCAACACAATCCCAGGTAGCAATGAGCAGTTCTTC; CDR3 protein: CASNTIPGSNEQFF
clone size: NA; V gene: TRBV18; D gene: TRBD1; J gene: TRBJ2-7; CDR3 DNA: TGTGCCAGCTCACCTGTGGGACAGGGCAACTACGAGCAGTACTTC; CDR3 protein: CASSPVGQGNYEQYF
clone size: few; V gene: TRBV10-3; D gene: NA; J gene: TRBJ1-4; CDR3 DNA: TGTGCCATCAGTAGAACGGTGGATGAAAAACTGTTTTTT; CDR3 protein: CAISRTVDEKLFF
clone size: many; V gene: TRBV28; D gene: TRBD1; J gene: TRBJ2-7; CDR3 DNA: TGTGCCAGCAGCACACAGGGGGCGAAAGAGCAGTACTTC; CDR3 protein: CASSTQGAKEQYF
clone size: many; V gene: TRBV28; D gene: NA; J gene: TRBJ1-5; CDR3 DNA: TGTGCCAGCAGTTTGGCAGGAACTCAGCCCCAGCATTTT; CDR3 protein: CASSLAGTQPQHF